This T cell receptor beta chain is from a study of shared clonotypes between healthy human individuals. CD4+ cells underwent separation, giving CD45RA+ naive and CD45RA-negative memory subsets. CDR3 length equals 12 residues. Trimming left V 3 bases short and J 4 bases short, with 6 bases between. The germline V gene encodes CDR1 SNHLY and CDR2 FYNNEI. An even split of each subset's genomic DNA across several immunoSEQ plates was performed. Source study methods: Filtering was not the same, since immunoSEQ gave junction-only sequences without quality scores. The method was immunoSEQ multiplex PCR; TCRdb's version includes in-frame clones alone and lacks a portion of them. The V and J calls and the clone size are those of that table, but D and trimming were determined from the DNA. This table has around 2,000,000 clones, roughly 95% appearing once. The table lists this clone with a few counts. The sample has other DNA sequences that encode this CDR3 too.

The rearrangement links TRBV2 to TRBJ2-5, with no clear D. The sequence was obtained from a man between 18 and 29 years old in good health. Sequencing was performed on naive CD4+ T cells sorted from blood. Subset of the sample: CD45RA+ positively selected. The CDR3 DNA is TGTGCCAGCAGTGAGGTCGCAGAGACCCAGTACTTC. Residues: CASSEVAETQYF.